This TCR beta chain was observed in a study of T cell responses to AZD1222 COVID-19 vaccine. Study conclusions and caveats: Repertoire sampling happened only post peak T cell response. White British ancestry dominated among donors, who included more females, and clonal diversity was possibly underestimated.

Remarks on this clone: Its antigen remains unidentified.

The CDR3 is made up of 12 amino acids. V was cut by 1 base and J by 6 bases, with 6 bases left in between. From germline, CDR1 is SEHNR and CDR2 FQNEAQ (reference sequence). The protocol was immunoSEQ multiplex PCR, while the TCRdb copy is restricted to in-frame clones and leaves out a portion. This table has some 120,000 clones, 88% appearing once. The sample here was peripheral blood, taken on day 0 of AZD1222 vaccination. The V call is TRBV7-9, the J call TRBJ1-2; D perhaps matches TRBD1 (5 bases). The TCR sequence derives from an adult in good health. CDR3 bases: TGTGCCAGCAGCTTAGGGGGGAATGGCTACACCTTC. The encoded protein is CASSLGGNGYTF. Complete variable domain (other parts from reference TRBV7-9 and TRBJ1-2): DTGVSQNPRHKITKRGQNVTFRCDPISEHNRLYWYRQTLGQGPEFLTYFQNEAQLEKSRLLSDRFSAERPKGSFSTLEIQRTEQGDSAMYLCASSLGGNGYTFGSGTRLTVV.